These T cell receptor beta chains were read from a single sample in a study of CD8 T cells in ankylosing spondylitis. TCRdb re-derived calls from the 5' RACE reads in MiXCR, one entry per CDR3 protein. This sample yields roughly 120,000 distinct CDR3 sequences, of which 7% are seen a single time; 9.5% to 15% belongs to the top ten. The sequenced material came from blood, either unsorted or a sorted T cell fraction (not recorded which). These receptors originate from a male donor with ankylosing spondylitis or in good health (not recorded which). The CDR3 runs from the conserved cysteine through the conserved F or W. A D gene is named only where the DNA matches it firmly. Clone size, where shown, is once, few, many, or a class for clones that have expanded.

D: TRBD1
J: TRBJ2-3
size: -
V: TRBV18
DNA: TGTGCCAGCTCATCCACCGGGACAGGGACAGATACGCAGTATTTT
CDR3: CASSSTGTGTDTQYF

D: TRBD1
J: TRBJ1-6
size: many
V: TRBV2
DNA: TGTGCCAGCAGCGAACAGGGGGAGGATTCACCCCTCCACTTT
CDR3: CASSEQGEDSPLHF

D: TRBD1
J: TRBJ1-1
size: many
V: TRBV19
DNA: TGTGCCGTACAGGGGGCCGAGAACACTGAAGCTTTCTTT
CDR3: CAVQGAENTEAFF

D: -
J: TRBJ2-5
size: many
V: TRBV5-1
DNA: TGCGCCAGCAGCTTGGGTGCACACCAGCAAGAGACCCAGTACTTC
CDR3: CASSLGAHQQETQYF

D: TRBD1
J: TRBJ1-2
size: many
V: TRBV5-1
DNA: TGCGCCAGCAGCCCGGACAGGGACGGCTACACCTTC
CDR3: CASSPDRDGYTF

D: -
J: TRBJ1-6
size: many
V: TRBV28
DNA: TGTGCCAGCAGTTTTGAGGGCACAGGGAGTAATTCACCCCTCCACTTT
CDR3: CASSFEGTGSNSPLHF

D: -
J: TRBJ1-6
size: many
V: TRBV15
DNA: TGTGCCACCAGCAGAGATCTCGACAGCTCCTATAATTCACCCCTCCACTTT
CDR3: CATSRDLDSSYNSPLHF

D: -
J: TRBJ1-3
size: many
V: TRBV10-3
DNA: TGTGCGATGCATACAGGCGCTGGAAACACCATATATTTT
CDR3: CAMHTGAGNTIYF

D: TRBD1
J: TRBJ1-6
size: many
V: TRBV20-1
DNA: TGCAGTGCTAGGCTGACAGGGGAAATATCACCCCTCCACTTT
CDR3: CSARLTGEISPLHF

D: -
J: TRBJ1-1
size: -
V: TRBV5-1
DNA: TGCGCCAGCAGCTTGGGCTATGAAGCTTTCTTT
CDR3: CASSLGYEAFF

D: -
J: TRBJ1-3
size: many
V: TRBV5-1
DNA: TGCGCCAGCAGCGTAGACCGGAGCTCTGGAAACACCATATATTTT
CDR3: CASSVDRSSGNTIYF